Reported below is one T cell receptor beta chain. This specimen belongs to a study of patients and donors after allogeneic stem cell transplantation. TCRdb itself ran the RT-PCR reads through MiXCR, one entry per CDR3 protein. The sample consists of some 960,000 distinct CDR3 sequences, 18% of them appearing once. The V and J ends lost 1 base and 2 bases respectively, with 15 bases between them. In germline, CDR1 is MNHNS, CDR2 SASEGT. CDR3 length: 17 residues. The chain recombines TRBV6-1 with TRBJ2-1; D is undetermined. This receptor was identified in a human donor who was either an allogeneic HSCT recipient or a stem cell or donor lymphocyte infusion donor (not recorded which). It is not recorded whose cells these are; they may come from a transplant donor. Sequencing was performed on blood, either unsorted or a sorted T cell fraction (not recorded which). The CDR3 nucleotides are TGTGCCAGCAGTGAAGGATTCGGCGGCTTCCCCTACAATGAGCAGTTCTTC. Translated, it gives CASSEGFGGFPYNEQFF.